The 32 T cell receptor beta chains listed next were all sequenced from one sample in a study of beta chain features in type 1 diabetes. All of the isolated RNA was reverse transcribed, so expressed TCRB transcripts were sequenced. TCRdb's table, derived via immunoSEQ multiplex PCR, lists solely in-frame clones and lacks some. The data show approximately 170,000 clones, roughly 8% seen once. General study findings and limits: When Type 1 diabetes patients were examined, their TCRB CDR3s proved moderately but significantly shorter in all four CD4+ subsets.

Their antigen targets remain unknown. Source material: central memory CD4+ T cells from blood. The receptors stem from a man aged 18 to 29 with type 1 diabetes.

The chain recombines TRBV28 with TRBJ2-7, with a possible D match to TRBD1 (8 bases). Germline V gives CDR1 MDHEN, CDR2 SYDVKM. The V and J ends lost 5 bases and 7 bases respectively, with 15 bases between them. The CDR3 consists of 13 residues. The CDR3 sequence is CASSPGQGGEQYF. As DNA, the CDR3 is TGTGCCAGCAGTCCCGGACAGGGAGGGGAGCAGTACTTC.

This clone has a handful of counts. The V gene is TRBV11-2, the J gene TRBJ2-3; 8 bases align to TRBD2. J gave up 4 bases and V 5 bases, and 14 bases lay outside the gene matches. In germline, CDR1 is SGHAT, CDR2 FQNNGV. The CDR3 length is 17 residues. Here the CDR3 reads CASSQAPAGGGPDTQYF. DNA of the CDR3: TGTGCCAGCAGCCAAGCCCCGGCGGGAGGAGGGCCAGATACGCAGTATTTT.

This clone turned up a few times. The chain joins TRBV7-9 to TRBJ1-2, with no clear D. This CDR3 contains 13 residues. Germline-derived CDR1 and CDR2 are SEHNR and FQNEAQ (reference sequence). V was shortened by 8 bases and J by 3 bases, with 13 bases between the two germline ends. CDR3 region: CASQASGDYGYTF. The CDR3 region has the DNA TGTGCCAGCCAAGCTTCCGGGGACTATGGCTACACCTTC.

The rearrangement joins TRBV30 to TRBJ1-6; D gene ambiguous. CDR3 length equals 13 residues. Germline CDR1 reads GTSNPN; CDR2 reads SVGIG (reference sequence). V was cut by 4 bases and J by 8 bases, with 12 bases left in between. In nucleotides, the CDR3 is TGTGCCTGGACTCGGATTCGGGATTCACCCCTCCACTTT. Its protein is CAWTRIRDSPLHF.

J is TRBJ1-5 and V is TRBV19; D might be TRBD1 (5 bases). The V and J ends lost 3 bases and 0 bases respectively, with 12 bases between them. The CDR3 has 16 amino acids. Germline CDR1 LNHDA, CDR2 SQIVND (reference sequence). The DNA of the CDR3 is TGTGCCAGTAGTATGGGGGGGAGTTTTAGCAATCAGCCCCAGCATTTT. Amino acid sequence: CASSMGGSFSNQPQHF.

The chain employs TRBV5-6 and TRBJ2-2, with 11 bases fitting TRBD2. CDR1 is SGHDT and CDR2 is YYEEEE in the germline V gene. The CDR3 spans 16 residues. V lost 1 base to trimming and J lost 6 bases; unmatched junction nucleotides: 5. The CDR3, as DNA: TGTGCCAGCAGCTTGCCGGGACTAGCGGAGTCCGGGGAGCTGTTTTTT. It is translated as CASSLPGLAESGELFF.

The chain couples TRBV5-4 to TRBJ2-1, with D perhaps matching TRBD2 (6 bases). CDR1 SGHNT and CDR2 YYREEE come from the germline V gene (reference sequence). This CDR3 has 15 amino acids. Trimming stripped 4 bases from V and 5 bases from J, with 16 bases between. The CDR3 spells CASSQTQEGHNEQFF. The DNA for the CDR3 is TGTGCCAGCAGCCAGACCCAGGAGGGACACAATGAGCAGTTCTTC.

In its sample, this clone was seen many times. The chain carries TRBV6-6 and TRBJ2-1, with D maybe TRBD2 (6 bases). The CDR3 is made up of 14 amino acids. Germline loops: CDR1 MNHNY, CDR2 SVGAGI (reference sequence). Trimming cost V 7 bases and J 7 bases, with 17 bases left between them. The CDR3 region is CASTPGEGRNEQFF. CDR3 bases: TGTGCCAGCACTCCGGGAGAGGGACGTAATGAGCAGTTCTTC.

This clone was seen more than once but under ten times. The identical CDR3 is also encoded by other nucleotide sequences in the sample. The gene calls are TRBV9 and TRBJ2-5, with 7 bases that match TRBD1. The CDR3 spans 14 residues. From germline, CDR1 is SGDLS and CDR2 YYNGEE. The trim removed 0 bases at V and 4 bases at J, leaving 3 bases unmatched. CDR3 sequence (DNA): TGTGCCAGCAGCGTAGGGGCAGGGGGAGAGACCCAGTACTTC. This sequence encodes CASSVGAGGETQYF.

This clone appeared a few times. The rearrangement joins TRBV5-1 to TRBJ2-5; D gene uncertain. Germline V lookup: CDR1 SGHRS, CDR2 YFSETQ. The germline V and J ends were trimmed by 4 bases and 1 base, with 11 bases remaining between them. The CDR3 is made up of 14 amino acids. The CDR3 is CASSESILQETQYF. The CDR3 nucleotides are TGCGCCAGCAGCGAGAGTATTCTCCAAGAGACCCAGTACTTC.

The sample holds a few counts of this clone. V is TRBV7-2 and J is TRBJ2-5; unclear D gene. The J call may be wrong; the DNA end is better matched by TRBJ2-7. Germline-derived CDR1 and CDR2 are SGHTA and FQGNSA. The CDR3 runs to 14 residues. The CDR3 nucleotides are TGTGCCAGCAGCCCGGCCCGGAGCCTATACGAGCAGTACTTC. Translation gives CASSPARSLYEQYF.

The V call is TRBV7-9, the J call TRBJ1-3; D uncertain. The CDR3 sequence is 13 residues long. With 5 bases removed from V and 3 bases from J, the gap between germline ends came to 8 bases. Germline V gives CDR1 SEHNR, CDR2 FQNEAQ (reference sequence). The CDR3 nucleotides are TGTGCCAGCAGCCTAGAATATGGAAACACCATATATTTT. Translation gives CASSLEYGNTIYF.

This clone was detected only a few times. The gene calls are TRBV11-2 and TRBJ2-1; possibly TRBD2 for D (5 bases). The length of the CDR3 is 15 residues. Germline V gene sequence: CDR1 SGHAT, CDR2 FQNNGV. With 4 bases removed from V and 3 bases from J, the gap between germline ends came to 13 bases. The CDR3 reads CASSSARALYNEQFF. The CDR3 DNA sequence: TGTGCCAGCAGCTCCGCGAGGGCCCTCTACAATGAGCAGTTCTTC. Supplemented by reference TRBV11-2 and TRBJ2-1, the full variable domain reads EAGVAQSPRYKIIEKRQSVAFWCNPISGHATLYWYQQILGQGPKLLIQFQNNGVVDDSQLPKDRFSAERLKGVDSTLKIQPAKLEDSAVYLCASSSARALYNEQFFGPGTRLTVL.

This clone was found a few times. CDR3 sequence (DNA): TGTGCCAGCAGGACGGAGGGAAACACCATATATTTT. Translation: CASRTEGNTIYF. The chain joins TRBV7-9 to TRBJ1-3; the D is unclear. Germline assignment: CDR1 SEHNR and CDR2 FQNEAQ (reference sequence). This CDR3 region has 12 residues. The germline V and J ends were trimmed by 6 bases and 4 bases, with 7 bases remaining between them.

The table lists this clone with a few counts. This chain uses TRBV5-1 with TRBJ2-7; D may be TRBD2 (5 bases). CDR1 is SGHRS and CDR2 is YFSETQ in the germline V gene. Trimming cost V 0 bases and J 6 bases, with 10 bases left between them. The CDR3 loop spans 13 amino acids. In DNA, the CDR3 is TGCGCCAGCAGCTTGGACGGGAATCGCGAGCAGTACTTC. It specifies CASSLDGNREQYF.

This chain joins TRBV30 and TRBJ1-6, with unresolved D. CDR1 and CDR2 (germline): GTSNPN, SVGIG (reference sequence). Trimming removed 2 bases from V and 9 bases from J, with 11 bases in between. This CDR3 spans 13 amino acids. The CDR3 loop is CAWSTYHLSPLHF. For the CDR3, the DNA is TGTGCCTGGAGTACATACCACCTTTCACCCCTCCACTTT.

The V call is TRBV29-1, the J call TRBJ2-3; perhaps TRBD2 as D (6 bases). Germline CDR1 reads SQVTM; CDR2 reads ANQGSEA. With 6 bases removed from V and 0 bases from J, the gap between germline ends came to 10 bases. The CDR3 covers 13 residues. CDR3 bases: TGCAGCGTGGAGGGGACTAGCACAGATACGCAGTATTTT. Its protein is CSVEGTSTDTQYF.

This clone was found a few times. The V call is TRBV20-1, the J call TRBJ1-1; D is unclear. This CDR3 has 11 residues. The V end was cut by 3 bases, the J end by 1 base, with 3 bases between. CDR1 DFQATT and CDR2 SNEGSKA come from the germline V gene (reference sequence). CDR3 residues: CSASRNTEAFF. The CDR3 DNA sequence: TGCAGTGCTAGCAGGAACACTGAAGCTTTCTTT.

This clone turned up a few times. This chain connects TRBV11-2 to TRBJ2-2; D is possibly TRBD1 (5 bases). V dropped 6 bases and J dropped 1 base, with 9 bases sitting between them. The CDR3 consists of 14 residues. Per the germline V gene, CDR1 is SGHAT and CDR2 is FQNNGV. CDR3 in DNA: TGTGCCAGCAGACCGCAGGGGAACACCGGGGAGCTGTTTTTT. Translating it yields CASRPQGNTGELFF.

This clone has only a few counts. The chain joins TRBV5-1 to TRBJ2-7; D is perhaps TRBD2 (5 bases). The CDR3 has 13 residues. CDR1 is SGHRS and CDR2 is YFSETQ in the germline V gene. V lost 0 bases to trimming and J lost 6 bases, with 10 bases between them. The CDR3 DNA sequence: TGCGCCAGCAGCTTGGTCTCGGGAAGCGAGCAGTACTTC. This encodes CASSLVSGSEQYF.

This clone occurred a few times. The chain uses TRBV28 and TRBJ2-7; 7 nucleotides line up with TRBD2. The junction had 10 bases not matched to a gene; V was cut back by 5 bases and J by 3 bases. Germline-derived CDR1 and CDR2 are MDHEN and SYDVKM. The CDR3 is 15 residues long. CDR3 in amino acids: CASSTAGTTLYEQYF. CDR3 DNA sequence: TGTGCCAGCAGTACCGCCGGGACTACTCTCTACGAGCAGTACTTC.

This clone was counted many times. The V call is TRBV7-9, the J call TRBJ2-1; 7 nucleotides align to TRBD2. CDR3 length: 17 amino acids. Germline CDR1 and CDR2: SEHNR and FQNEAQ (reference sequence). With 3 bases clipped from V and 0 bases from J, the junction kept 8 bases outside the gene matches. Here the CDR3 reads CASSFLGRLSSYNEQFF. CDR3 DNA: TGTGCCAGCAGCTTCCTCGGGAGGCTGAGCTCCTACAATGAGCAGTTCTTC. The whole variable domain, remainder taken from reference TRBV7-9 and TRBJ2-1, is DTGVSQNPRHKITKRGQNVTFRCDPISEHNRLYWYRQTLGQGPEFLTYFQNEAQLEKSRLLSDRFSAERPKGSFSTLEIQRTEQGDSAMYLCASSFLGRLSSYNEQFFGPGTRLTVL.

This clone was seen more than once but under ten times. This chain connects TRBV29-1 to TRBJ2-3; D might be TRBD2 (5 bases). Between the trimmed V and J ends, which lost 3 bases and 2 bases, there was a span of 9 bases. CDR1 and CDR2 from the germline V gene are SQVTM and ANQGSEA. The CDR3 consists of 13 residues. CDR3 bases: TGCAGCGTTGACAGCGGAATCACAGATACGCAGTATTTT. It yields the protein CSVDSGITDTQYF.

The chain uses TRBV7-9 and TRBJ2-5, with TRBD1 matching 7 bases. V shed 8 bases, J shed 5 bases, and the junction held 11 bases outside the gene matches. The V gene's germline CDR1 is SEHNR and CDR2 FQNEAQ (reference sequence). The CDR3 consists of 14 residues. CDR3 sequence (DNA): TGTGCCAGCCTACAGGGGTCCATGGGCGAGACCCAGTACTTC. Protein: CASLQGSMGETQYF.

This clone was seen more than once but under ten times. The V gene is TRBV27, the J gene TRBJ2-3, with D perhaps matching TRBD1 (6 bases). V lost 2 bases to trimming and J lost 6 bases, with 12 bases between them. The germline CDR1 and CDR2 sequences are MNHEY and SMNVEV (reference sequence). This CDR3 has 14 residues. This CDR3 reads CASSLRTDRDTQYF. The CDR3 nucleotides are TGTGCCAGCAGTTTACGGACTGACAGGGATACGCAGTATTTT.

The rearrangement joins TRBV5-4 to TRBJ1-4; 8 nucleotides align to TRBD1. The CDR3 runs 14 residues. J was trimmed by 7 bases and V by 5 bases; bases with no gene match: 7. Germline assignment: CDR1 SGHNT and CDR2 YYREEE (reference sequence). CDR3 amino acids: CASSSDRGSEKLFF. CDR3 sequence (DNA): TGTGCCAGCAGTTCCGACAGGGGAAGTGAAAAACTGTTTTTT. Based on the CDR3 plus reference TRBV5-4 and TRBJ1-4, the full variable domain is ETGVTQSPTHLIKTRGQQVTLRCSSQSGHNTVSWYQQALGQGPQFIFQYYREEENGRGNFPPRFSGLQFPNYSSELNVNALELDDSALYLCASSSDRGSEKLFFGSGTQLSVL.

This clone was recorded a few times. The gene calls are TRBV4-1 and TRBJ2-7, with 7 bases matching TRBD1. CDR1 MGHRA and CDR2 YSYEKL come from the germline V gene. With V trimmed by 6 bases and J by 7 bases, 15 bases remained unmatched. The CDR3 extends over 15 amino acids. The CDR3: CASSSLTGDLLEQYF. The CDR3 DNA reads as TGCGCCAGCAGTTCCCTAACAGGGGACCTTTTAGAGCAGTACTTC.

This clone was seen many times. The J gene is TRBJ1-4, the V gene TRBV5-6; D remains unclear. Deletions cut 4 bases from V and 16 bases from J, with 8 bases between. Germline CDR1 reads SGHDT; CDR2 reads YYEEEE. This CDR3 contains 9 residues. CDR3 nucleotides: TGTGCCAGCAGCGGAGGTCCGTTTTTT. As protein: CASSGGPFF.

This clone has a handful of counts. This chain uses TRBV6-6 with TRBJ2-7; 7 bases are shared with TRBD1. The junction had 12 bases not matched to a gene; V was cut back by 10 bases and J by 6 bases. Germline V lookup: CDR1 MNHNY, CDR2 SVGAGI (reference sequence). This CDR3 spans 13 amino acids. The CDR3 region has the DNA TGTGCCACCACCTCTGATTACAGGGGCGAGCAGTACTTC. This codes for CATTSDYRGEQYF.

This clone was counted a few times. This chain links TRBV6-1 with TRBJ2-1; 13 bases match TRBD2. V was clipped by 1 base and J by 6 bases; unmatched bases: 9. Germline-derived CDR1 and CDR2 are MNHNS and SASEGT. The CDR3 has 18 amino acids. The CDR3, as DNA: TGTGCCAGCAGTGAAGGGTATAAGACTAGCGGGAGGATCAATGAGCAGTTCTTC. As protein: CASSEGYKTSGRINEQFF.

This clone turned up a few times. V is TRBV21-1 and J is TRBJ2-5; TRBD2 is the table's D call and was not checked against the DNA. TRBV21-1 is tagged as a pseudogene. This CDR3 comprises 18 residues. CDR3 protein: CASSKLPLATRGQETQYF. In nucleotides, the CDR3 is TGTGCCAGCAGCAAGTTGCCCCTAGCAACCCGTGGCCAAGAGACCCAGTACTTC.

The V gene is TRBV18, the J gene TRBJ2-2, with 9 positions matching TRBD1. J was trimmed by 7 bases and V by 6 bases; bases with no gene match: 6. The CDR3 extends over 14 amino acids. From germline, CDR1 is KGHSH and CDR2 LQKENI. CDR3 sequence: CASSEQGADGELFF. The CDR3 DNA follows: TGTGCCAGCTCCGAACAGGGGGCCGACGGGGAGCTGTTTTTT.